A single sample is the source of the 10 T cell receptor beta chains below, sequenced in a study of beta chain features in type 1 diabetes. Study-level findings and limits: All four CD4+ subsets from Type 1 diabetes patients carried moderately but significantly shorter TCRB CDR3s.

Reverse transcription of all isolated RNA meant that expressed TCRB transcripts were sequenced. TCRdb's copy holds only in-frame clones and misses some; the assay was immunoSEQ multiplex PCR. Of approximately 280,000 clones in the sample, 15% were seen once. Their antigens remain unidentified. The specimen sequenced was naive CD4+ T cells from blood. The receptor source for this set is a man between 18 and 35 years old with type 1 diabetes.

This clone was picked up a small number of times. V usage is TRBV7-2 and J usage is TRBJ2-5; D may be TRBD1 (6 bases). This CDR3 comprises 15 residues. V was clipped by 2 bases and J by 2 bases, with 12 bases between them. Germline assignment: CDR1 SGHTA and CDR2 FQGNSA. CDR3 coding DNA: TGTGCCAGCAGCTTATACAGGGTCGGGCAAGAGACCCAGTACTTC. Protein product: CASSLYRVGQETQYF.

This clone was counted between two and nine times. CDR3 bases: TGTGCCAGCAGGGGGCAGGGCAATACGCAGTATTTT. Its translation is CASRGQGNTQYF. The J gene is TRBJ2-3, the V gene TRBV2, with a weak D call TRBD1 (5 bases). The CDR3 runs 12 residues. Looked up from germline, CDR1 is SNHLY and CDR2 is FYNNEI. V was trimmed by 6 bases and J by 7 bases, leaving 11 bases between them.

This clone showed up just a few times. The chain carries TRBV15 and TRBJ2-5; D perhaps matches TRBD1 (6 bases). From germline, CDR1 is LNHNV and CDR2 YYDKDF (reference sequence). The germline V and J ends were trimmed by 0 bases and 2 bases, with 19 bases remaining between them. This CDR3 comprises 18 residues. The CDR3 region has the DNA TGTGCCACCAGCAGAGAGGGGGCCCAGCCAGTGGGGCAAGAGACCCAGTACTTC. Its protein product is CATSREGAQPVGQETQYF.

The rearrangement links TRBV7-9 to TRBJ2-7, with 11 bases that match TRBD1. There are 16 residues in the CDR3. CDR1 and CDR2 from the germline V gene are SEHNR and FQNEAQ (reference sequence). With 1 base clipped from V and 2 bases from J, the junction kept 4 bases outside the gene matches. This CDR3 reads CASSLGLGQGAYEQYF. The CDR3 DNA reads as TGTGCCAGCAGCTTAGGTCTGGGACAGGGGGCCTACGAGCAGTACTTC.

This clone was counted only a few times. This rearrangement joins TRBV25-1 to TRBJ1-2, with 9 bases aligning to TRBD1. The CDR3 sequence is 14 residues long. V dropped 4 bases and J dropped 8; count of bases not matched to a gene: 8. Germline V lookup: CDR1 MGHDK, CDR2 SYGVNS. CDR3 protein: CASSGAGTGRGYTF. The CDR3 DNA sequence: TGTGCCAGCAGTGGAGCCGGGACAGGGCGAGGCTACACCTTC.

The chain uses TRBV19 and TRBJ2-3; D perhaps matches TRBD1 (5 bases). Germline CDR1 reads LNHDA; CDR2 reads SQIVND (reference sequence). The CDR3 has 13 residues. V gave up 6 bases and J gave up 6 bases, with 13 bases separating them. Here the CDR3 DNA reads TGTGCCAGTAGCAGGACACTCACGGATACGCAGTATTTT. This translates into CASSRTLTDTQYF.

This clone has only a few counts. The chain joins TRBV4-3 to TRBJ2-4, with a possible D match to TRBD1 (5 bases). V gave up 0 bases and J gave up 8 bases, with 14 bases separating them. The CDR3 length is 15 residues. Germline-derived CDR1 and CDR2 are LGHNA and YSLEER. In DNA, the CDR3 is TGCGCCAGCAGCCAAGATTGGGGCCAGCTCGACATTCAGTACTTC. Translated, it gives CASSQDWGQLDIQYF.

This clone was recorded only once. The chain has TRBV5-6 and TRBJ1-4; 8 nucleotides agree with TRBD1. V shed 1 base, J shed 4 bases, and the junction held 6 bases outside the gene matches. The germline CDR1 and CDR2 sequences are SGHDT and YYEEEE. The CDR3 contains 16 residues. The CDR3 nucleotides read TGTGCCAGCAGCTTGAGTCGGGACAGGTTTAATGAAAAACTGTTTTTT. Residues: CASSLSRDRFNEKLFF.

The chain recombines TRBV28 with TRBJ1-5, with D uncertain. V was shortened by 5 bases and J by 6 bases, with 11 bases between the two germline ends. The CDR3 sequence is 13 residues long. Germline CDR1 is MDHEN and CDR2 is SYDVKM. CDR3 nucleotides: TGTGCCAGCAGTCCCGCGACGGGTCAGCCCCAGCATTTT. It encodes CASSPATGQPQHF.

V gene TRBV18 combines with J gene TRBJ2-3; maybe TRBD1 (6 bases). CDR3 size: 15 residues. Germline CDR1 KGHSH, CDR2 LQKENI. V was cut by 6 bases and J by 6 bases, with 19 bases left in between. In DNA, the CDR3 is TGTGCCAGCTCCCAGTCTGCAGGGGCAGCCGATACGCAGTATTTT. Translating gives CASSQSAGAADTQYF.